A selection of T cell receptor beta chains follows, all from one sample in a study of blood T cell repertoires in COVID-19. Assay: immunoSEQ multiplex PCR; the TCRdb copy retains only in-frame clones and omits some. The sample comprises hundreds of thousands of clones, 88% of which are singletons, and 14% to 15% rests with the top ten. The specimen sequenced was PBMCs or T cells enriched from blood (not recorded which). All receptors come from a woman aged 50 to 60 with acute COVID-19. Each CDR3 is given with its conserved first and last residue. The D gene is left open where the match is weak. Some rows have no size entry. The others give once, few or many, or a class for an expanded clone.

>TRBV6-1|TRBJ2-3|once|NA
TGTGCCAGCAGTGAATGGCTGCAAGCGGTTCGCACAGATACGCAGTATTTT
CASSEWLQAVRTDTQYF
>TRBV6-5|TRBJ1-2|NA|NA
TGTGCCAGCGGGACACCGTATGGCTACACCTTC
CASGTPYGYTF
>TRBV19|TRBJ2-7|NA|NA
TGTGCCAGTATGGGTCAGGGTCACGAGCAGTACTTC
CASMGQGHEQYF
>TRBV5-1|TRBJ2-3|NA|NA
TGCGCCAGCAGCTCGACAGGCTACACAGATACGCAGTATTTT
CASSSTGYTDTQYF
>TRBV28|TRBJ2-1|NA|TRBD1
TGTGCCAGCAGTTTTACCGGGACAGGGCTTGATGAGCAGTTCTTC
CASSFTGTGLDEQFF
>TRBV7-9|TRBJ2-3|few|NA
TGTGCCAGCAGCTTAGGGGGTACCCCCGGGATGGCGCAGTATTTT
CASSLGGTPGMAQYF
>TRBV7-2|TRBJ1-4|NA|NA
TGTGCCAGCAGCTTAGTTCGGACAGATGAAAAACTGTTTTTT
CASSLVRTDEKLFF
>TRBV10-1|TRBJ1-5|NA|TRBD1
TGCGCCAGCAGTGGGGGACAGGTTGCGCAGCCCCAGCATTTT
CASSGGQVAQPQHF
>TRBV2|TRBJ2-7|once|NA
TGTGCCAGCAGCGCGGGACAGCCGGTGGAGTACTTC
CASSAGQPVEYF
>TRBV12-3/TRBV12-4|TRBJ2-7|NA|NA
TGTGCCAGCGCGACCCGGGGAGCCGAGCAGTACTTC
CASATRGAEQYF
>TRBV5-1|TRBJ2-2|NA|NA
TGCGCCAGCAGACACGGGATAGACACCGGGGAGCTGTTTTTT
CASRHGIDTGELFF
>TRBV5-1|TRBJ2-1|once|TRBD2
TGCGCCAGCAGACGTAGCGGGAGCAATGAGCAGTTCTTC
CASRRSGSNEQFF
>TRBV11-2|TRBJ2-1|NA|TRBD2
TGTGCCAGCAGCTTAGATTACCTAGCGGCGTACAATGAGCAGTTCTTC
CASSLDYLAAYNEQFF
>TRBV28|TRBJ1-2|NA|TRBD1
TGTGCCAGCAGATCTTCCGGGACAGGTTTCTATGGCTACACCTTC
CASRSSGTGFYGYTF
>TRBV5-4|TRBJ2-1|once|NA
TGTGCCAGCAGCGGGAGTCCCCGCAATGAGCAGTTCTTC
CASSGSPRNEQFF
>TRBV18|TRBJ2-7|once|TRBD1
TGTGCCAGCTCACCCCCTGCCACGGGACAGGGAGGGACGGAGCAGTACTTC
CASSPPATGQGGTEQYF
>TRBV12-3/TRBV12-4|TRBJ2-1|NA|NA
TGTGCCAGCAGTTTGCGGATCTACAATGAGCAGTTCTTC
CASSLRIYNEQFF
>TRBV5-1|TRBJ2-1|NA|TRBD2
TGCGCCAGCAGCACTGGGACTAGCGGCTACAATGAGCAGTTCTTC
CASSTGTSGYNEQFF
>TRBV28|TRBJ2-7|NA|NA
TGTGCCAGCAAAGGTGGCGGTAGCTCCTACGAGCAGTACTTC
CASKGGGSSYEQYF
>TRBV6-5|TRBJ2-7|NA|TRBD1
TGTGCCAGCAGTCGCCTACGGGACAGCCGCGAGCAGTACTTC
CASSRLRDSREQYF
>TRBV9|TRBJ2-3|NA|NA
TGTGCCAGCAGCGTAGTTGCGGGGACAGCAGATACGCAGTATTTT
CASSVVAGTADTQYF
>TRBV28|TRBJ1-5|NA|NA
TGTGCCAGCAGTCAAACAGGGTTGCCCCAGCATTTT
CASSQTGLPQHF